This TCR beta chain was retrieved from a study of T cell repertoires in cytomegalovirus infection. Study as a whole: Both CMV infection and a matching HLA type were indicated by public TCR beta signatures. General study findings and limits: HLA-C-restricted CMV clonotypes gave the most frequent clonotype in two of eight donors. Cumulative public TCR beta family frequency identified carriers of CMV plus the relevant HLA.

This clonotype occurred a few times. The antigen is unknown. Trimming left V 0 bases short and J 4 bases short, with 9 bases between. The CDR3 is made up of 14 amino acids. Germline CDR1 DFQATT, CDR2 SNEGSKA (reference sequence). TCRdb re-called the reads through MiXCR, storing one row per CDR3 protein. The data show 200,000 to 300,000 distinct CDR3 sequences, 6.5% seen once. The chain couples TRBV20-1 to TRBJ1-4; a weak D match, TRBD1 (5 bases). Specimen: PBMCs. The receptor was derived from a human donor in good health (CMV status not recorded). Some clones in this sample may be carry-over from other donors' samples. CDR3 DNA sequence: TGCAGTGCTAGAGATGGGGGGTTTAATGAAAAACTGTTTTTT. Its protein is CSARDGGFNEKLFF.